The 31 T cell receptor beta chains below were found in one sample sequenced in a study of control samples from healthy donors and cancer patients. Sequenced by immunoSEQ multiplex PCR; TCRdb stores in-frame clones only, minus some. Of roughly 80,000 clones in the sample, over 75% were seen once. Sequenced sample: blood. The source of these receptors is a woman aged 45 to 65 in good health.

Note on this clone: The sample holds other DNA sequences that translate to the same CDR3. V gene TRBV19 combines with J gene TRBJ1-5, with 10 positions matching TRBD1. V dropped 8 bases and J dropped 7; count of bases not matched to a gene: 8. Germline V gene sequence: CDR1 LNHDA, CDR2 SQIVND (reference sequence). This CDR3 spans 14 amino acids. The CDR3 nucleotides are TGTGCCAGTGGTGGGGACAGGGGAGGCCAGCCCCAGCATTTT. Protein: CASGGDRGGQPQHF.

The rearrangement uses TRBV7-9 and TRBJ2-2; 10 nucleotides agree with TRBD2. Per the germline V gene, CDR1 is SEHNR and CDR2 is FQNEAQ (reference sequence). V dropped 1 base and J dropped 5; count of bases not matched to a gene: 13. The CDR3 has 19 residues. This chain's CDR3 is CASSLDTGLAVMYTGELFF. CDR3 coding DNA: TGTGCCAGCAGCTTAGATACTGGACTAGCGGTTATGTATACCGGGGAGCTGTTTTTT.

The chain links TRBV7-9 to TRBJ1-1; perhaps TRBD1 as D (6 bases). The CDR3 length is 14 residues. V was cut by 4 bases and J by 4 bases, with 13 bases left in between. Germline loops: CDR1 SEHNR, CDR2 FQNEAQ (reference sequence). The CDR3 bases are TGTGCCAGCAGCTCACCGCAGGGGCTCACTGAAGCTTTCTTT. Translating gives CASSSPQGLTEAFF.

The CDR3 DNA follows: TGTGCCAGCAGTCAGGGGACAGTCCGTGAAAAACTGTTTTTT. It codes for CASSQGTVREKLFF. J is TRBJ1-4 and V is TRBV6-5; 7 bases are a match to TRBD1. The CDR3 spans 14 residues. The junction had 7 bases not matched to a gene; V was cut back by 5 bases and J by 7 bases. Germline lookup yields CDR1 MNHEY and CDR2 SVGAGI.

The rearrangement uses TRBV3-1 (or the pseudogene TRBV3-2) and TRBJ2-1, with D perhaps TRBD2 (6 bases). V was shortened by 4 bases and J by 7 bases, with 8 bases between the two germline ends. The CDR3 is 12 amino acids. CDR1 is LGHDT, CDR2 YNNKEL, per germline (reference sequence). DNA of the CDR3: TGTGCCAGCAGCCGTCTAGCGAATGAGCAGTTCTTC. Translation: CASSRLANEQFF.

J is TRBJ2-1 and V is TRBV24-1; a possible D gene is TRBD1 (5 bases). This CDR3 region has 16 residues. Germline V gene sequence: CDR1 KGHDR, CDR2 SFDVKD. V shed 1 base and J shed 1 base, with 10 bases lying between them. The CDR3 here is CATSDLGESSYNEQFF. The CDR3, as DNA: TGTGCCACCAGTGATTTAGGGGAAAGTTCCTACAATGAGCAGTTCTTC.

CDR3 amino acids: CAISDYGVNTGELFF. CDR3 nucleotides: TGTGCCATCAGTGATTACGGGGTGAACACCGGGGAGCTGTTTTTT. The rearrangement uses TRBV10-3 and TRBJ2-2; TRBD2 is a possible D gene (5 bases). Trimming removed 3 bases at V and 1 base at J, with 9 bases between. CDR3 length: 15 residues. Germline-derived CDR1 and CDR2 are ENHRY and SYGVKD.

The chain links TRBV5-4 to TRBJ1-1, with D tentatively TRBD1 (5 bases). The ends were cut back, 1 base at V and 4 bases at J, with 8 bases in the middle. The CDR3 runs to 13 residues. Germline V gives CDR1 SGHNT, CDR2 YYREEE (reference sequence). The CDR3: CASSLTGGTEAFF. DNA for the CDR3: TGTGCCAGCAGCTTGACGGGGGGCACTGAAGCTTTCTTT.

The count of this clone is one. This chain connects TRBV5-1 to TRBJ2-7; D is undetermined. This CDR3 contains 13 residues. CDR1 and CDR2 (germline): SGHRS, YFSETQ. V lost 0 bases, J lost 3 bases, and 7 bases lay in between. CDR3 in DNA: TGCGCCAGCAGCTTGGCAGGCCGCTACGAGCAGTACTTC. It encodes CASSLAGRYEQYF. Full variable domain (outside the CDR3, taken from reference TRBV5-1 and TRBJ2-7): KAGVTQTPRYLIKTRGQQVTLSCSPISGHRSVSWYQQTPGQGLQFLFEYFSETQRNKGNFPGRFSGRQFSNSRSEMNVSTLELGDSALYLCASSLAGRYEQYFGPGTRLTVT.

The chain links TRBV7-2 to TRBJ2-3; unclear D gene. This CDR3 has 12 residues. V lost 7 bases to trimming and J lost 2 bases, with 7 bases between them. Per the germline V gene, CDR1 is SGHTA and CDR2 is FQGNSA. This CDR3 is CASTHFTDTQYF. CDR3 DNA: TGTGCCAGCACTCACTTCACAGATACGCAGTATTTT.

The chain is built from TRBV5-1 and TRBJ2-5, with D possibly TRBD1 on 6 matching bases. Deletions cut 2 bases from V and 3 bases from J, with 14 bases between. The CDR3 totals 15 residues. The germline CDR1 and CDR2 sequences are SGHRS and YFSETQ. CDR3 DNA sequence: TGCGCCAGCAGCTTCTCTCTCAGGGGAGAAGAGACCCAGTACTTC. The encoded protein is CASSFSLRGEETQYF.

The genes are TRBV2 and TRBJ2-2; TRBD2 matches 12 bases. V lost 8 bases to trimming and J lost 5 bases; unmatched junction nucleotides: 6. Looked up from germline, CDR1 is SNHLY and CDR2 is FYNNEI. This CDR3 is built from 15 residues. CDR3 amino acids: CASHRLAGDTGELFF. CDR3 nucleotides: TGTGCCAGCCATAGACTAGCGGGGGATACCGGGGAGCTGTTTTTT. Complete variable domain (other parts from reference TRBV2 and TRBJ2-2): EPEVTQTPSHQVTQMGQEVILRCVPISNHLYFYWYRQILGQKVEFLVSFYNNEISEKSEIFDDQFSVERPDGSNFTLKIRSTKLEDSAMYFCASHRLAGDTGELFFGEGSRLTVL.

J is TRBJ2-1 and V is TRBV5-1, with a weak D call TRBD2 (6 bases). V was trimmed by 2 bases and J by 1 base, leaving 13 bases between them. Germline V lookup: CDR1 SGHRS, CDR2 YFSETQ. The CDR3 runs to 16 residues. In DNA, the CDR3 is TGCGCCAGCAGCTTTGGCGGGGCGCAATCCTACAATGAGCAGTTCTTC. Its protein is CASSFGGAQSYNEQFF.

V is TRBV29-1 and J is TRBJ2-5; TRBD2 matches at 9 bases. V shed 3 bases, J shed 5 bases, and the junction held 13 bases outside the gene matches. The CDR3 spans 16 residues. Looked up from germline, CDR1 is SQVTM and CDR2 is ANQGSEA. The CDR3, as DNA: TGCAGCGTTGAGTACAGCGGGGGGTATCTCAGGGAGACCCAGTACTTC. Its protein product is CSVEYSGGYLRETQYF.

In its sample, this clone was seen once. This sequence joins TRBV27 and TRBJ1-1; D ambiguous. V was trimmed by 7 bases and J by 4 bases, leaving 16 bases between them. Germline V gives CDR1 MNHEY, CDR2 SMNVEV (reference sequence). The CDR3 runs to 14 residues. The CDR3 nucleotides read TGTGCCAGCACCCGAGGAGGCTCGGGCACTGAAGCTTTCTTT. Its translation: CASTRGGSGTEAFF.

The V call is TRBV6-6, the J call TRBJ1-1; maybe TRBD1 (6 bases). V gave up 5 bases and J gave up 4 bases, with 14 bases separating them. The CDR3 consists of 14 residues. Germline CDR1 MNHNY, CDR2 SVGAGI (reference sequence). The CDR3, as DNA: TGTGCCAGCAGTACGCAGAACAGGGCCACTGAAGCTTTCTTT. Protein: CASSTQNRATEAFF.

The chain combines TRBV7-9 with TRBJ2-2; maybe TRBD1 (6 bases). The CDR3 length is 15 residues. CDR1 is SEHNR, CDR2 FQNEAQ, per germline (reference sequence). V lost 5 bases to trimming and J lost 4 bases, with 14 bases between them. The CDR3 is CASSGTGTTTGELFF. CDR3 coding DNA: TGTGCCAGCAGCGGAACCGGGACAACCACCGGGGAGCTGTTTTTT. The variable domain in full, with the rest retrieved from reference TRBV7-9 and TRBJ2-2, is DTGVSQNPRHKITKRGQNVTFRCDPISEHNRLYWYRQTLGQGPEFLTYFQNEAQLEKSRLLSDRFSAERPKGSFSTLEIQRTEQGDSAMYLCASSGTGTTTGELFFGEGSRLTVL.

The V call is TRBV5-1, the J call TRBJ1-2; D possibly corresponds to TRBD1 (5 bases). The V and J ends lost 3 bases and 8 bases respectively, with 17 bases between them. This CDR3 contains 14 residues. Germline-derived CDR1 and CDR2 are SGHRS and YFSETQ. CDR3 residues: CASSSPTRVGGYTF. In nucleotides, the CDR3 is TGCGCCAGCAGCTCTCCAACCAGGGTGGGAGGCTACACCTTC. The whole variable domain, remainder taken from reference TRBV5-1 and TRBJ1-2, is KAGVTQTPRYLIKTRGQQVTLSCSPISGHRSVSWYQQTPGQGLQFLFEYFSETQRNKGNFPGRFSGRQFSNSRSEMNVSTLELGDSALYLCASSSPTRVGGYTFGSGTRLTVV.

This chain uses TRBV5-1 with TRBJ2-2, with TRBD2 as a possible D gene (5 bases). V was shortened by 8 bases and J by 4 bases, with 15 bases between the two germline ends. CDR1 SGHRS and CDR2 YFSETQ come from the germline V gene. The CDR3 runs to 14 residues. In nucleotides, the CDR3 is TGCGCCAGTCGAATATTGAGCGGCACCGGGGAGCTGTTTTTT. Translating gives CASRILSGTGELFF.

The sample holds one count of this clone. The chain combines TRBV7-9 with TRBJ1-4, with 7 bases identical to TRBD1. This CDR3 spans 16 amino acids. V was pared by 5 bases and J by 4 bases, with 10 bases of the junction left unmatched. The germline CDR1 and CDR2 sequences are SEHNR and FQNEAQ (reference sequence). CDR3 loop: CASSETGTALNEKLFF. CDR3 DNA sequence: TGTGCCAGCAGCGAGACCGGGACAGCACTTAATGAAAAACTGTTTTTT.

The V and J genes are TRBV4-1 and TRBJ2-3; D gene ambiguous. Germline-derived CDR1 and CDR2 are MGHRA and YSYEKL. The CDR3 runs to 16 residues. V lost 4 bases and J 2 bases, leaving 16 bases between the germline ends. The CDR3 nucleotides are TGCGCCAGCAGCCTACGGAGAAAAGACTCCACAGATACGCAGTATTTT. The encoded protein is CASSLRRKDSTDTQYF.

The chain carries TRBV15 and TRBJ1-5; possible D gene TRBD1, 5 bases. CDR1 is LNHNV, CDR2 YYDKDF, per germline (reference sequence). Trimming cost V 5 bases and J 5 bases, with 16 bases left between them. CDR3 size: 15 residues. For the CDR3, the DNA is TGTGCCACCAGCTCAGTCGGGGGATTACATCAGCCCCAGCATTTT. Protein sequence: CATSSVGGLHQPQHF. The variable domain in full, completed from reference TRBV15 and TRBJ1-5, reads DAMVIQNPRYQVTQFGKPVTLSCSQTLNHNVMYWYQQKSSQAPKLLFHYYDKDFNNEADTPDNFQSRRPNTSFCFLDIRSPGLGDTAMYLCATSSVGGLHQPQHFGDGTRLSIL.

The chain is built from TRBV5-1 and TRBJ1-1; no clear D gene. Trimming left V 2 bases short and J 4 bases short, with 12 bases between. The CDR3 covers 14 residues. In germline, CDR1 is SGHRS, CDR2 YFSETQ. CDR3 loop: CASSFKRTSTEAFF. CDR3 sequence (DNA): TGCGCCAGCAGCTTTAAGAGAACAAGCACTGAAGCTTTCTTT. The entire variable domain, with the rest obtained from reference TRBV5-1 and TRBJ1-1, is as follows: KAGVTQTPRYLIKTRGQQVTLSCSPISGHRSVSWYQQTPGQGLQFLFEYFSETQRNKGNFPGRFSGRQFSNSRSEMNVSTLELGDSALYLCASSFKRTSTEAFFGQGTRLTVV.

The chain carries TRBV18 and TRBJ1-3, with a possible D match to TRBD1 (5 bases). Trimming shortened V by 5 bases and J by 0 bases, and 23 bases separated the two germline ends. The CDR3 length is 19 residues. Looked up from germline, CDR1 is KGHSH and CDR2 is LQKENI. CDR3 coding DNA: TGTGCCAGCTCATCGTACCGGGACGGAGTCTCTCTCTCTGGAAACACCATATATTTT. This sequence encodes CASSSYRDGVSLSGNTIYF. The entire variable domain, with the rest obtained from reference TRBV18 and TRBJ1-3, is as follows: NAGVMQNPRHLVRRRGQEARLRCSPMKGHSHVYWYRQLPEEGLKFMVYLQKENIIDESGMPKERFSAEFPKEGPSILRIQQVVRGDSAAYFCASSSYRDGVSLSGNTIYFGEGSWLTVV.

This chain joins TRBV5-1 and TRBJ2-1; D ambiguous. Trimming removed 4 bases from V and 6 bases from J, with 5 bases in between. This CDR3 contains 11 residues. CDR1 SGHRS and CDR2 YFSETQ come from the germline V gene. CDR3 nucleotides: TGCGCCAGCAGCGCAGGCAATGAGCAGTTCTTC. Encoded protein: CASSAGNEQFF. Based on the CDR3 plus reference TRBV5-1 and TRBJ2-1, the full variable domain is KAGVTQTPRYLIKTRGQQVTLSCSPISGHRSVSWYQQTPGQGLQFLFEYFSETQRNKGNFPGRFSGRQFSNSRSEMNVSTLELGDSALYLCASSAGNEQFFGPGTRLTVL.

CDR3 residues: CASSFLGVEGYTF. CDR3 nucleotides: TGTGCCAGCAGCTTTTTGGGTGTTGAAGGCTACACCTTC. The V gene is TRBV7-9, the J gene TRBJ1-2; no definite D call. Germline assignment: CDR1 SEHNR and CDR2 FQNEAQ (reference sequence). The CDR3 loop spans 13 amino acids. V lost 3 bases to trimming and J lost 8 bases, with 13 bases between them.

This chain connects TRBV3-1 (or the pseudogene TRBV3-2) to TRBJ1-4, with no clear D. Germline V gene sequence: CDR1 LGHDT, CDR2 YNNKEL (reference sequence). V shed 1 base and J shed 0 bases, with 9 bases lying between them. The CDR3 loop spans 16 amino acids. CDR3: CASSQAPVPTNEKLFF. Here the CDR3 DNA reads TGTGCCAGCAGCCAAGCACCGGTCCCAACTAATGAAAAACTGTTTTTT.

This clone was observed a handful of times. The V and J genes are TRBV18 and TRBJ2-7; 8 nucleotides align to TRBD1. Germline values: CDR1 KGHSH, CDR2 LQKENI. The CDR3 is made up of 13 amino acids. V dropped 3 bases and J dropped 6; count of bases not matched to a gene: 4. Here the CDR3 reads CASSPTGVGEQYF. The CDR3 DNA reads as TGTGCCAGCTCACCGACAGGGGTGGGCGAGCAGTACTTC.

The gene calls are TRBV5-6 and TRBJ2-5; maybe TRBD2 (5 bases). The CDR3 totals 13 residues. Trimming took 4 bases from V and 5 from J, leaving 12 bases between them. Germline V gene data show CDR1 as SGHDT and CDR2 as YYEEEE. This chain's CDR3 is CASSPRWEETQYF. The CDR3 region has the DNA TGTGCCAGCAGCCCCAGGTGGGAGGAGACCCAGTACTTC.

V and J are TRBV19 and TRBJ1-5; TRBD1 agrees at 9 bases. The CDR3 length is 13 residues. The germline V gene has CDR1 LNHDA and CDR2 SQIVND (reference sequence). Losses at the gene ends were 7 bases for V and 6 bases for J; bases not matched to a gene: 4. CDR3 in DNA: TGTGCCAGTAACCGGGACAGGGCTCAGCCCCAGCATTTT. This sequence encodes CASNRDRAQPQHF.

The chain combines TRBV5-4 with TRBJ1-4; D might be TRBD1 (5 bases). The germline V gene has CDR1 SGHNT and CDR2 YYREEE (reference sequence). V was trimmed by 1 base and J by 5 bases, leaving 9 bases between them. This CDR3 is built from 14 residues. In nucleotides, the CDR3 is TGTGCCAGCAGCTTGACAGGACCAAATGAAAAACTGTTTTTT. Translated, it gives CASSLTGPNEKLFF. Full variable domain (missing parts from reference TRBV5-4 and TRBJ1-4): ETGVTQSPTHLIKTRGQQVTLRCSSQSGHNTVSWYQQALGQGPQFIFQYYREEENGRGNFPPRFSGLQFPNYSSELNVNALELDDSALYLCASSLTGPNEKLFFGSGTQLSVL.